What follows are 22 T cell receptor beta chains derived from one specimen sequenced in a study of cytomegalovirus exposure and HLA in healthy donors. PCR used 60 Vbeta primers and 13 Jbeta primers. This table comes from immunoSEQ multiplex PCR, and its TCRdb copy is limited to in-frame clones, with some not included. The sample yields roughly 100,000 clones, about 80% seen once. Sample: PBMCs. These receptors all come from a woman aged 40-49 years in good health and CMV-seronegative.

The rearrangement links TRBV14 to TRBJ1-3; no clear D. The CDR3 length is 14 residues. Trimming stripped 4 bases from V and 0 bases from J, with 7 bases between. Germline CDR1 SGHDN, CDR2 FVKESK. The CDR3: CASSRGSSGNTIYF. In DNA form, the CDR3 reads TGTGCCAGCAGCCGAGGATCCTCTGGAAACACCATATATTTT.

The chain employs TRBV27 and TRBJ2-1, with 7 bases lining up with TRBD2. Germline-derived CDR1 and CDR2 are MNHEY and SMNVEV (reference sequence). With 1 base clipped from V and 0 bases from J, the junction kept 3 bases outside the gene matches. The CDR3 sequence is 16 residues long. Written as DNA, the CDR3 is TGTGCCAGCAGTTTATACGGCGGGGGCTCCTACAATGAGCAGTTCTTC. Protein: CASSLYGGGSYNEQFF.

This chain connects TRBV30 to TRBJ1-1, with TRBD1 matching over 8 bases. The length of the CDR3 is 12 residues. After removal of 5 bases from V and 4 bases from J, the junction contained 3 bases not matched to a gene. Germline V gene sequence: CDR1 GTSNPN, CDR2 SVGIG (reference sequence). The chain's CDR3 is CAWDRGTTEAFF. Here the CDR3 DNA reads TGTGCCTGGGACAGGGGAACCACTGAAGCTTTCTTT.

This chain joins TRBV6-6 and TRBJ1-1, with D possibly matching TRBD1 (5 bases). Per germline, CDR1 MNHNY and CDR2 SVGAGI (reference sequence). CDR3 length equals 12 residues. The V gene lost 6 bases and the J gene lost 5 bases, with 10 bases spanning the gap. The CDR3 sequence: CASSPGRTEAFF. In nucleotides, the CDR3 is TGTGCCAGCAGCCCAGGGCGGACTGAAGCTTTCTTT.

This rearrangement joins TRBV28 to TRBJ1-1; 10 positions agree with TRBD1. This CDR3 comprises 12 residues. Germline V gene lookup returns CDR1 MDHEN and CDR2 SYDVKM. Losses at the gene ends were 3 bases for V and 12 bases for J; bases not matched to a gene: 4. This CDR3 is CASSLGQGKTFF. The CDR3 region has the DNA TGTGCCAGCAGTTTGGGACAGGGGAAAACTTTCTTT.

This clone was found once. The gene calls are TRBV11-2 and TRBJ2-1, with D unresolved. V dropped 2 bases and J dropped 0 bases, with 8 bases sitting between them. Germline V gene lookup returns CDR1 SGHAT and CDR2 FQNNGV. The CDR3 is 15 residues long. The CDR3 sequence: CASSLIRVSYNEQFF. The CDR3 DNA follows: TGTGCCAGCAGCTTAATACGAGTCTCCTACAATGAGCAGTTCTTC.

The chain couples TRBV27 to TRBJ2-3; D is perhaps TRBD1 (5 bases). CDR1 and CDR2 from the germline V gene are MNHEY and SMNVEV (reference sequence). V dropped 3 bases and J dropped 0 bases, with 7 bases sitting between them. This CDR3 has 14 residues. CDR3 sequence (DNA): TGTGCCAGCAGTTTTAAGGGGAGCACAGATACGCAGTATTTT. It encodes CASSFKGSTDTQYF.

The J gene is TRBJ2-5, the V gene TRBV28, with 7 nucleotides matching TRBD1. The germline V gene has CDR1 MDHEN and CDR2 SYDVKM. V trimming: 3 bases; J trimming: 2 bases; junction bases outside the gene matches: 0. The CDR3 is 13 amino acids. Here the CDR3 DNA reads TGTGCCAGCAGTTTGGGACAGCAAGAGACCCAGTACTTC. Amino acid sequence: CASSLGQQETQYF.

The V and J genes are TRBV28 and TRBJ1-1; D ambiguous. The V end lost 6 bases, the J end lost 1 base, and 12 bases lay between the germline ends. CDR3 size: 14 residues. Germline V lookup: CDR1 MDHEN, CDR2 SYDVKM. CDR3 amino acids: CASSQMTGNTEAFF. CDR3 nucleotides: TGTGCCAGCAGCCAGATGACGGGGAACACTGAAGCTTTCTTT.

This clone was found a few times. The V gene is TRBV13, the J gene TRBJ1-1; D is possibly TRBD1 (6 bases). This CDR3 is 14 amino acids long. Germline V lookup: CDR1 PRHDT, CDR2 FYEKMQ (reference sequence). V lost 8 bases and J 0 bases, leaving 13 bases between the germline ends. The CDR3 loop is CASQGGGMNTEAFF. In DNA form, the CDR3 reads TGTGCCAGCCAAGGGGGGGGGATGAACACTGAAGCTTTCTTT.

This chain links TRBV20-1 with TRBJ2-7; no clear D gene. From germline, CDR1 is DFQATT and CDR2 SNEGSKA (reference sequence). V was shortened by 3 bases and J by 5 bases, with 8 bases between the two germline ends. The CDR3 totals 11 residues. The chain's CDR3 is CSARYQDEQYF. The CDR3 coding sequence is TGCAGTGCTAGGTACCAGGACGAGCAGTACTTC.

The table lists this clone with a few counts. The sample has other DNA sequences that encode this CDR3 too. This chain uses TRBV5-1 with TRBJ1-2; 9 positions match TRBD1. J gave up 5 bases and V 4 bases, and 3 bases lay outside the gene matches. Germline V gives CDR1 SGHRS, CDR2 YFSETQ. The CDR3 extends over 13 amino acids. The CDR3 DNA reads TGCGCCAGCAGCCCCGGGACAGGGTATGGCTACACCTTC. This codes for CASSPGTGYGYTF.

With respect to this clone: One end of the junction does not line up with germline, which may come from a read error. The V and J genes are TRBV7-9 and TRBJ1-1, with a weak D call TRBD1 (5 bases). Per germline, CDR1 SEHNR and CDR2 FQNEAQ (reference sequence). CDR3 length equals 17 residues. In nucleotides, the CDR3 is TGTTCCAGCAGCTTAGATTCAGGGTATCCACTTACCACTGAAGCTTTCTTT. Translated, it gives CSSSLDSGYPLTTEAFF.

The chain employs TRBV5-3 and TRBJ2-5, with D possibly matching TRBD1 (6 bases). The J call is doubtful: the DNA matches TRBJ2-7 better. TRBV5-3 is an open reading frame, and its role is uncertain. CDR3 length: 13 amino acids. This CDR3 reads CARSLDRAYEQYF. CDR3 bases: TGTGCCAGAAGCTTGGACAGGGCATACGAGCAGTACTTC.

The chain combines TRBV19 with TRBJ2-1; TRBD2 aligns across 9 bases. From germline, CDR1 is LNHDA and CDR2 SQIVND (reference sequence). CDR3 length equals 14 residues. After removal of 6 bases from V and 9 bases from J, the junction contained 9 bases not matched to a gene. The DNA for the CDR3 is TGTGCCAGTAGGTCGAGCGGGGGGTTCGCTGAGCAGTTCTTC. Translated: CASRSSGGFAEQFF.

The chain employs TRBV29-1 and TRBJ1-2; the D is unclear. Trimming stripped 4 bases from V and 9 bases from J, with 6 bases between. The length of the CDR3 is 9 residues. From germline, CDR1 is SQVTM and CDR2 ANQGSEA. The CDR3 spells CSVAGSYTF. The CDR3 coding sequence is TGCAGCGTTGCGGGGAGCTACACCTTC.

The gene calls are TRBV19 and TRBJ2-7, with TRBD1 matching over 9 bases. Germline V gene sequence: CDR1 LNHDA, CDR2 SQIVND (reference sequence). V lost 5 bases, J lost 5 bases, and 7 bases stayed unmatched. The CDR3 has 14 residues. The CDR3 coding sequence is TGTGCCAGTAGTCTCGGGACAGGGCTCCACGAGCAGTACTTC. This translates into CASSLGTGLHEQYF.

J is TRBJ1-2 and V is TRBV29-1, with 8 bases identical to TRBD1. V was clipped by 3 bases and J by 5 bases; unmatched bases: 5. Germline assignment: CDR1 SQVTM and CDR2 ANQGSEA. This CDR3 spans 13 amino acids. In DNA form, the CDR3 reads TGCAGCGTTGAGAGGACAGGGCTATATGGCTACACCTTC. Protein product: CSVERTGLYGYTF.

The genes are TRBV11-3 and TRBJ2-3, with TRBD2 matching 9 bases. The V and J ends lost 10 bases and 5 bases, in that order; junction bases with no gene match: 7. The CDR3 sequence is 13 residues long. Germline V gene data show CDR1 as SGHNT and CDR2 as YENEEA. This chain's CDR3 is CATRGREGDTQYF. CDR3 in DNA: TGTGCCACCCGGGGGCGGGAGGGAGATACGCAGTATTTT.

In this sample, this clone turned up a few times. CDR3 in amino acids: CASSDPGGKYNEQFF. DNA of the CDR3: TGTGCCAGCAGTGACCCAGGGGGGAAGTACAATGAGCAGTTCTTC. The rearrangement links TRBV6-4 to TRBJ2-1; D might be TRBD1 (7 bases). Germline loops: CDR1 MRHNA, CDR2 SNTAGT. With 2 bases removed from V and 4 bases from J, the gap between germline ends came to 12 bases. The length of the CDR3 is 15 residues.

The V and J genes are TRBV6-5 and TRBJ1-1; D is unresolved. V lost 6 bases and J lost 4, with 12 bases in between. Germline CDR1 and CDR2: MNHEY and SVGAGI. The CDR3 has 13 residues. The CDR3 DNA follows: TGTGCCAGCAGCTTAGACTTGGGCACTGAAGCTTTCTTT. Encoded protein: CASSLDLGTEAFF.

The rearrangement joins TRBV9 to TRBJ2-1; 12 positions match TRBD2. In germline, CDR1 is SGDLS, CDR2 YYNGEE. The junction had 8 bases not matched to a gene; V was cut back by 0 bases and J by 7 bases. This CDR3 is 17 amino acids long. CDR3 protein: CASSVEDWTSGANEQFF. Here the CDR3 DNA reads TGTGCCAGCAGCGTAGAAGACTGGACTAGCGGGGCTAATGAGCAGTTCTTC.